This T cell receptor beta chain was identified in a study of T cells in Graves' hyperthyroidism and ophthalmopathy. Study-wide context: Once the initial diagnosis was made, peripheral blood was obtained before any treatment. Study findings and constraints: In simple terms, a model built on 13 V-J features told ophthalmopathy apart from stable hyperthyroidism. Among clonotypes expanded in thyroid above 0.001, most were also found in blood.

The germline V gene encodes CDR1 MNHEY and CDR2 SMNVEV (reference sequence). The CDR3 has 20 amino acids. V was trimmed by 6 bases and J by 4 bases, leaving 34 bases between them. On this clonotype itself: Its antigen is unknown.

RNA transcripts yielded amplified TCR beta CDR3 regions. When the TCR CDR3 underwent first-round RT-PCR, the HTBI primer set was used. MiXCR was run by TCRdb on the multiplex PCR reads, yielding one entry per CDR3 protein. In the table there are some 350,000 distinct CDR3 sequences, 20% to 25% of which are singletons. Sequenced material: blood. The chain has TRBV27 and TRBJ2-7; D perhaps matches TRBD1 (7 bases). The source of this sequence is a man between 45 and 60 years old with Graves' hyperthyroidism. The CDR3 loop is CASSPYRFDLGGEGAYEQYF. CDR3 nucleotides: TGTGCCAGCAGCCCTTATCGATTCGATCTGGGAGGCGAGGGGGCGTACGAGCAGTACTTC.